The 2 T cell receptor beta chains listed next were all sequenced from one sample in a study of CD8 T cells in acute hepatitis C reinfection. Using immunoSEQ multiplex PCR, the repertoire was profiled, and TCRdb retains in-frame clones only, with some absent. The sample holds tens of thousands of clones; more than 75% are singletons and the top ten take 0.5%. Time point of the sample: naive CD8 control sorted from an acute-time-point sample. The sequenced sample consisted of naive CD8+ T cells from PBMCs. These receptors came from a man in his thirties or forties with chronic hepatitis C.

The chain links TRBV5-1 to TRBJ2-7; 9 bases match TRBD2. The CDR3 totals 13 residues. V lost 7 bases to trimming and J lost 6 bases; unmatched junction nucleotides: 8. Germline V gene data show CDR1 as SGHRS and CDR2 as YFSETQ. Written as DNA, the CDR3 is TGCGCCAGCGAAGGAGCGGGAGGTGGCGAGCAGTACTTC. This codes for CASEGAGGGEQYF. Full variable domain (rest looked up from reference TRBV5-1 and TRBJ2-7): KAGVTQTPRYLIKTRGQQVTLSCSPISGHRSVSWYQQTPGQGLQFLFEYFSETQRNKGNFPGRFSGRQFSNSRSEMNVSTLELGDSALYLCASEGAGGGEQYFGPGTRLTVT.

The J gene is TRBJ2-7, the V gene TRBV7-9; possible D gene TRBD2, 6 bases. The CDR3 is 14 residues long. CDR1 is SEHNR and CDR2 is FQNEAQ in the germline V gene (reference sequence). V shed 4 bases and J shed 1 base, with 11 bases lying between them. The CDR3 is CASSSGTGSYEQYF. The DNA for the CDR3 is TGTGCCAGCAGCTCCGGGACTGGATCCTACGAGCAGTACTTC.